The next 21 T cell receptor beta chains were all read from a single sample in a study of regulatory T cells in long-lasting Graves disease (dated by TCRdb to about 2021). The intended sense of this specimen's time point label: newly diagnosed GD, antithyroid drugs for less than 3 months. For both TCR sequencing and RNA sequencing, RNA was extracted from PBMCs using TRIzol. Preparation of the library involved multiplex PCR. TCRdb names Illumina HiSeq 4000 as the instrument used. TCR beta libraries were built with iRepertoire HTBI primers and Arm-PCR amplification of CDR3 regions. The public reads were quality trimmed at Q25 with fastp and then assembled into clones with MiXCR by TCRdb, keeping productive beta chains. Every CDR3 protein is listed once, alongside the most common genes and DNA of its rows. Across this sample there are 350,000 to 450,000 distinct CDR3 sequences, with about 15% seen only once. Clones ranked in the top ten supply 16% of the sample.

The sample was also linked to a second study, of T cells in Graves' hyperthyroidism and ophthalmopathy.

The sequencing here drew on peripheral blood mononuclear cells (PBMCs), taken at new diagnosis, from a patient treated with antithyroid drugs. These receptors came from a woman under 40 with Graves disease. Donor details come from another sample of the same person, matched by shared clones.

The V call is TRBV4-1, the J call TRBJ2-2; the D gene is possibly TRBD1 (7 bases). In germline, CDR1 is MGHRA, CDR2 YSYEKL. The CDR3 has 14 residues. V dropped 2 bases and J dropped 7 bases, with 11 bases sitting between them. DNA for the CDR3: TGCGCCAGCAGCCAATTCCAGGGGGGCGGGGAGCTGTTTTTT. It translates to CASSQFQGGGELFF.

The chain recombines TRBV12-5 with TRBJ2-2; unclear D gene. CDR3 length equals 21 residues. The V end was cut by 3 bases, the J end by 0 bases, with 26 bases between. Germline-derived CDR1 and CDR2 are LGHNT and FRNRAP. CDR3 in DNA: TGTGCTAGTGGTTTTGAAGTCGACGGAAGGATTAAGACCGCGAACACCGGGGAGCTGTTTTTT. Translation: CASGFEVDGRIKTANTGELFF.

At least ten counts were recorded for this clonotype. This chain joins TRBV6-1 and TRBJ1-4; perhaps TRBD1 as D (5 bases). CDR1 is MNHNS and CDR2 is SASEGT in the germline V gene. The CDR3 contains 15 residues. Trimming shortened V by 1 base and J by 7 bases, and 13 bases separated the two germline ends. CDR3 protein: CASSEGGGGGEKLFF. DNA of the CDR3: TGTGCCAGCAGTGAAGGTGGGGGAGGAGGTGAAAAACTGTTTTTT.

This clonotype was observed at least ten times. The chain links TRBV28 to TRBJ2-7, with 10 bases matching TRBD1. This CDR3 spans 15 amino acids. Unmatched junction bases numbered 15, after V lost 11 bases and J lost 5 bases. Germline V gives CDR1 MDHEN, CDR2 SYDVKM. CDR3 sequence: CASVGGGQGYHEQYF. CDR3 coding DNA: TGTGCCTCAGTCGGGGGGGGACAGGGGTACCACGAGCAGTACTTC.

Note on this clonotype: A much larger clone differs by one base, so this may be a read error. The CDR3 end shows no conserved phenylalanine or tryptophan, and so a read error is likely. The chain couples TRBV28 to TRBJ2-3; D remains unclear. V was clipped by 3 bases and J by 5 bases, with 12 bases between them. CDR3 length equals 14 residues. Germline V gene lookup returns CDR1 MDHEN and CDR2 SYDVKM. CDR3 protein: CASSFDPLLDTQYL. CDR3 coding DNA: TGTGCCAGCAGTTTTGACCCTCTGTTAGATACGCAGTATTTG.

The chain recombines TRBV6-5 with TRBJ2-5; weak D call: TRBD2 (6 bases). CDR3 length: 13 amino acids. Looked up from germline, CDR1 is MNHEY and CDR2 is SVGAGI. V lost 2 bases, J lost 4 bases, and 8 bases lay in between. In DNA form, the CDR3 reads TGTGCCAGCAGTTACATGGGAGGAGAGACCCAGTACTTC. This codes for CASSYMGGETQYF.

The chain carries TRBV3-1 and TRBJ2-5; TRBD1 aligns across 8 bases. The germline CDR1 and CDR2 sequences are LGHDT and YNNKEL (reference sequence). V lost 1 base to trimming and J lost 3 bases; unmatched junction nucleotides: 4. There are 15 residues in the CDR3. In nucleotides, the CDR3 is TGTGCCAGCAGCCAAGCCAGGGGGCGCGAAGAGACCCAGTACTTC. Translated, it gives CASSQARGREETQYF.

This clonotype was seen ten or more times. The rearrangement joins TRBV12-3 or TRBV12-4 to TRBJ2-5; the D gene could be TRBD1 or TRBD2 (5 bases each). The CDR3 spans 15 residues. V gave up 5 bases and J gave up 5 bases, with 18 bases separating them. In nucleotides, the CDR3 is TGTGCCAGCAGTCCACGGGGCCAAGGGGAGGAGACCCAGTACTTC. It encodes CASSPRGQGEETQYF.

This clonotype was found a few times. The rearrangement joins TRBV5-5 to TRBJ1-3, with a weak D call TRBD1 (5 bases). The germline CDR1 and CDR2 sequences are SGHKS and YYEKEE (reference sequence). V lost 3 bases and J 0 bases, leaving 19 bases between the germline ends. The CDR3 runs to 18 residues. The CDR3 is CASSSIIHGGGSGNTIYF. Written as DNA, the CDR3 is TGTGCCAGCAGCTCAATAATACACGGCGGGGGCTCTGGAAACACCATATATTTT.

The chain couples TRBV4-2 to TRBJ2-1; TRBD2 agrees at 12 bases. CDR1 is LGHNA, CDR2 YNFKEQ, per germline. There are 18 residues in the CDR3. With 1 base clipped from V and 2 bases from J, the junction kept 6 bases outside the gene matches. The CDR3 DNA is TGTGCCAGCAGCCAAGTCCTCCTAGCGGGAGGGCCCTACAATGAGCAGTTCTTC. Translating it yields CASSQVLLAGGPYNEQFF.

This clonotype was recorded a few times. V usage is TRBV27 and J usage is TRBJ2-7; the D gene is possibly TRBD1 (5 bases). The CDR3 sequence is 15 residues long. CDR1 and CDR2 (germline): MNHEY, SMNVEV (reference sequence). V was cut by 7 bases and J by 4 bases, with 20 bases left in between. The CDR3 region is CASTVQGRLGYEQYF. The CDR3 DNA sequence: TGTGCCAGCACCGTCCAGGGCCGCTTAGGTTACGAGCAGTACTTC.

This clonotype has a count of ten or more. The chain is built from TRBV7-8 and TRBJ2-1; 7 nucleotides align to TRBD2. The germline V gene has CDR1 SGHVS and CDR2 FQNEAQ. This CDR3 has 15 amino acids. J lost 1 base, V lost 5 bases, and 5 bases had no gene match. The CDR3 here is CASSGLGRSYNEQFF. The CDR3 nucleotides read TGTGCCAGCAGCGGACTAGGCAGATCCTACAATGAGCAGTTCTTC. Combining the CDR3 with reference TRBV7-8 and TRBJ2-1 gives the whole variable domain GAGVSQSPRYKVAKRGQDVALRCDPISGHVSLFWYQQALGQGPEFLTYFQNEAQLDKSGLPSDRFFAERPEGSVSTLKIQRTQQEDSAVYLCASSGLGRSYNEQFFGPGTRLTVL.

This clonotype was picked up many times. This chain links TRBV7-9 with TRBJ2-5, with 11 bases matching TRBD2. The DNA end favors TRBJ2-1, so the J call may be wrong. Germline values: CDR1 SEHNR, CDR2 FQNEAQ (reference sequence). This CDR3 is 15 amino acids long. The CDR3 spells CASSQTSGTSNEQFF. Here the CDR3 DNA reads TGTGCCAGCAGCCAGACTAGCGGGACTAGCAATGAGCAGTTCTTC.

The J gene is TRBJ2-7, the V gene TRBV6-1, with 11 bases aligning to TRBD2. CDR3 size: 15 residues. CDR1 and CDR2 from the germline V gene are MNHNS and SASEGT. The ends lost 5 bases at V and 2 bases at J; junction bases unmatched: 5. The CDR3 spells CASSIAGGVTYEQYF. The CDR3 region has the DNA TGTGCCAGCAGTATAGCGGGAGGGGTTACCTACGAGCAGTACTTC.

The rearrangement uses TRBV18 and TRBJ2-3; 11 bases are shared with TRBD2. The V gene's germline CDR1 is KGHSH and CDR2 LQKENI. Trimming removed 3 bases from V and 3 bases from J; junction bases left unmatched: 8. This CDR3 region has 17 residues. CDR3 in amino acids: CASSPTRLAGRTDTQYF. CDR3 bases: TGTGCCAGCTCACCGACCCGACTAGCGGGAAGGACAGATACGCAGTATTTT.

As for this clonotype: Being one base from a much bigger clone, this may be a read error. The chain joins TRBV12-3 or TRBV12-4 to TRBJ2-2; D might be TRBD1 (6 bases). The CDR3 is 14 amino acids. The CDR3 bases are TGTGACAGCAGTTTTGAAGGGGGTACCGGGGAGCTGTTTTTT. It encodes CDSSFEGGTGELFF.

This clonotype was counted at least ten times. The V call is TRBV20-1, the J call TRBJ1-1; D is unresolved. In germline, CDR1 is DFQATT, CDR2 SNEGSKA (reference sequence). The CDR3 runs 11 residues. V was shortened by 4 bases and J by 3 bases, with 6 bases between the two germline ends. CDR3 in amino acids: CSATSHTEAFF. The CDR3 nucleotides are TGCAGTGCTACCAGTCACACTGAAGCTTTCTTT.

This clonotype was detected many times. CDR3 DNA: TGTGCCAGCACCCTGGGGGAGAGGACTGAAGCTTTCTTT. Protein sequence: CASTLGERTEAFF. This chain links TRBV6-1 with TRBJ1-1; TRBD1 might be the D (5 bases). Germline V lookup: CDR1 MNHNS, CDR2 SASEGT. The CDR3 is made up of 13 amino acids. V lost 7 bases to trimming and J lost 5 bases, with 14 bases between them.

The sample holds many counts of this clonotype. CDR3 residues: CASSVGDSEQYF. The CDR3 DNA reads TGTGCCAGCAGTGTTGGGGACTCCGAGCAGTACTTC. The chain links TRBV6-1 to TRBJ2-7, with D possibly matching TRBD2 (6 bases). The length of the CDR3 is 12 residues. Germline V gene data show CDR1 as MNHNS and CDR2 as SASEGT. V dropped 4 bases and J dropped 6 bases, with 10 bases sitting between them.

This clonotype was found once. This may be a read error: a much more frequent sequence differs by one nucleotide. The chain employs TRBV20-1 and TRBJ2-3, with 13 bases matching TRBD2. Near its end, the DNA agrees better with TRBJ2-7, so the J call may be wrong. CDR1 and CDR2 (germline): DFQATT, SNEGSKA (reference sequence). This CDR3 spans 15 amino acids. In DNA form, the CDR3 reads TGCAGGCCAGAGGGCGGGACTAGCGGGATCAATGAGCAGTACTTC. Translating it yields CRPEGGTSGINEQYF.

J is TRBJ2-7 and V is TRBV11-2, with 7 positions matching TRBD1. V was clipped by 7 bases and J by 3 bases; unmatched bases: 6. CDR1 and CDR2 (germline): SGHAT, FQNNGV. This CDR3 contains 13 residues. The CDR3 here is CASTRGTLYEQYF. CDR3 nucleotides: TGTGCCAGCACCAGGGGGACACTCTACGAGCAGTACTTC.